This T cell receptor (beta chain) stems from a study of shared clonotypes between healthy human individuals. Broader study findings: It was anticipated that sequencing depth would influence how many clonotypes donors shared. Relative to clonotypes present in all four donors, those not shared had lower generation probabilities. In this cohort, only blood was sampled, and tissue repertoires likely differ.

In the case of this clone: Antigen specificity is unknown.

There are 15 residues in the CDR3. V trimming: 6 bases; J trimming: 6 bases; junction bases outside the gene matches: 6. Germline CDR1 is LNHNV and CDR2 is YYDKDF (reference sequence). The repertoire was sequenced with immunoSEQ multiplex PCR; TCRdb's copy has only in-frame clones and lacks some. The table has 2 million to 2.5 million clones, approximately 94% seen once. CD4+ cells yielded CD45RA+ naive and CD45RA-negative memory subsets. This clonotype originated in a man between 18 and 35 years old in good health. Material for sequencing was naive CD4+ T cells sorted from blood. Noted subset: CD45RA+ positively selected. The chain combines TRBV15 with TRBJ1-5; 12 bases are a match to TRBD1. The CDR3 DNA follows: TGTGCCACCAGAGCCGGGACAGGGGGCCGTCAGCCCCAGCATTTT. Protein sequence: CATRAGTGGRQPQHF.